These 21 T cell receptor beta chains share one sample of origin, sequenced in a study of blood T cell repertoires in COVID-19. The data were produced by immunoSEQ multiplex PCR, yet TCRdb's version contains in-frame clones alone and is incomplete. The table records 100,000 to 150,000 clones, roughly three quarters of them present only once. Sequenced: peripheral blood. The receptor source for this set is a woman in her 70s with acute or convalescent COVID-19.

The V gene is TRBV6-5, the J gene TRBJ1-5; 9 bases agree with TRBD1. The CDR3 contains 15 residues. Germline lookup yields CDR1 MNHEY and CDR2 SVGAGI. V dropped 10 bases and J dropped 6; count of bases not matched to a gene: 13. CDR3 amino acids: CAISRGGTGSQPQHF. DNA of the CDR3: TGTGCCATCTCCAGAGGCGGGACAGGGAGTCAGCCCCAGCATTTT.

J is TRBJ2-2 and V is TRBV2; 9 bases match TRBD1. The CDR3 contains 13 residues. Trimming at V came to 6 bases and at J to 4 bases, leaving 0 bases not matched to a gene. The germline V gene has CDR1 SNHLY and CDR2 FYNNEI. CDR3 sequence (DNA): TGTGCCAGCAGGGACAGGGGCACCGGGGAGCTGTTTTTT. Protein sequence: CASRDRGTGELFF.

The CDR3 coding sequence is TGTGCCAGCAGCCAAGTAGGTCGACTAGCGGGAGTTGATGAGCAGTTCTTC. The encoded protein is CASSQVGRLAGVDEQFF. J is TRBJ2-1 and V is TRBV14, with 12 bases that match TRBD2. CDR1 and CDR2 from the germline V gene are SGHDN and FVKESK. V lost 1 base and J lost 8; bases outside the gene matches: 9. The CDR3 is made up of 17 amino acids. Full variable domain (rest looked up from reference TRBV14 and TRBJ2-1): EAGVTQFPSHSVIEKGQTVTLRCDPISGHDNLYWYRRVMGKEIKFLLHFVKESKQDESGMPNNRFLAERTGGTYSTLKVQPAELEDSGVYFCASSQVGRLAGVDEQFFGPGTRLTVL.

This clone occurred a few times. The chain combines TRBV4-1 with TRBJ1-1; D might be TRBD1 (5 bases). CDR1 MGHRA and CDR2 YSYEKL come from the germline V gene. The CDR3 covers 19 residues. V was cut by 0 bases and J by 1 base, with 21 bases left in between. The chain's CDR3 is CASSQDWDGGGAKNTEAFF. CDR3 bases: TGCGCCAGCAGCCAAGATTGGGACGGAGGAGGGGCGAAGAACACTGAAGCTTTCTTT.

This clone was detected only a few times. The chain links TRBV30 to TRBJ2-3; D unclear. Germline-derived CDR1 and CDR2 are GTSNPN and SVGIG (reference sequence). The CDR3 is 12 amino acids. V lost 0 bases and J lost 4, with 5 bases in between. The CDR3 protein is CAWSVLSDTQYF. CDR3 DNA: TGTGCCTGGAGTGTACTCTCAGATACGCAGTATTTT.

The chain joins TRBV19 to TRBJ2-1; 9 bases fit TRBD1. This CDR3 region has 17 residues. Unmatched junction bases numbered 7, after V lost 0 bases and J lost 4 bases. Germline V gene sequence: CDR1 LNHDA, CDR2 SQIVND (reference sequence). DNA for the CDR3: TGTGCCAGTAGTATAGACGTTGGGACAGGGTGGTACAATGAGCAGTTCTTC. It translates to CASSIDVGTGWYNEQFF.

The genes are TRBV5-1 and TRBJ2-7; D might be TRBD1 (6 bases). The V end was cut by 1 base, the J end by 3 bases, with 14 bases between. CDR3 length equals 15 residues. The germline V gene encodes CDR1 SGHRS and CDR2 YFSETQ. The CDR3 DNA follows: TGCGCCAGCAGCTTGCAAAGCCAGGGGATCTACGAGCAGTACTTC. Its translation is CASSLQSQGIYEQYF.

This chain links TRBV5-4 with TRBJ2-1; 7 bases fit TRBD2. The CDR3 is 15 amino acids. Germline V lookup: CDR1 SGHNT, CDR2 YYREEE (reference sequence). Trimming took 4 bases from V and 4 from J; bases not matched to a gene: 8. CDR3 protein: CASSGGGSGYNEQFF. In nucleotides, the CDR3 is TGTGCCAGCAGCGGGGGGGGTAGCGGTTACAATGAGCAGTTCTTC.

This clone was seen at least ten times. V usage is TRBV2 and J usage is TRBJ2-7, with a possible D match to TRBD1 (5 bases). The germline CDR1 and CDR2 sequences are SNHLY and FYNNEI. The CDR3 contains 12 residues. Deletions cut 8 bases from V and 7 bases from J, with 15 bases between. The CDR3 sequence: CASSVGAREQYF. CDR3 nucleotide sequence: TGTGCCAGCTCGGTTGGGGCGCGGGAGCAGTACTTC.

This clone occurred once. The rearrangement joins TRBV5-6 to TRBJ1-2, with 9 positions matching TRBD1. The CDR3 runs 16 residues. Germline values: CDR1 SGHDT, CDR2 YYEEEE. V was pared by 4 bases and J by 0 bases, with 7 bases of the junction left unmatched. The CDR3 DNA is TGTGCCAGCAGCCTGGACAGGGGTTCAGCTAACTATGGCTACACCTTC. Protein product: CASSLDRGSANYGYTF.

The chain is built from TRBV6-4 and TRBJ1-2; tentative D call: TRBD1 (6 bases). CDR3 length equals 15 residues. Trimming removed 0 bases from V and 8 bases from J, with 16 bases in between. Germline V gene sequence: CDR1 MRHNA, CDR2 SNTAGT. The CDR3 loop is CASSDSLQGPDGYTF. The CDR3 nucleotides read TGTGCCAGCAGTGACTCCCTCCAGGGGCCGGACGGCTACACCTTC.

This clone occurred many times. This sequence joins TRBV3-1 (or the pseudogene TRBV3-2) and TRBJ1-1; D remains unclear. The V gene's germline CDR1 is LGHDT and CDR2 YNNKEL (reference sequence). Trimming pared 1 base from V and 1 base from J, leaving 7 bases between. The CDR3 has 14 residues. The CDR3 region has the DNA TGTGCCAGCAGCCAAGGGCGGCAGAACACTGAAGCTTTCTTT. Residues: CASSQGRQNTEAFF.

This clone was counted between two and nine times. The chain joins TRBV4-1 to TRBJ1-5; D ambiguous. This CDR3 is built from 18 residues. V was cut by 0 bases and J by 3 bases, with 18 bases left in between. From germline, CDR1 is MGHRA and CDR2 YSYEKL. The CDR3 nucleotides are TGCGCCAGCAGCCAAGATTGGACGGGAGTCGGGATCAATCAGCCCCAGCATTTT. It encodes CASSQDWTGVGINQPQHF.

The chain has TRBV12-5 and TRBJ1-1; no clear D gene. CDR3 length: 11 residues. CDR1 and CDR2 (germline): LGHNT, FRNRAP. Trimming left V 0 bases short and J 9 bases short, with 5 bases between. CDR3 coding DNA: TGTGCTAGTGGTTTGGTTACACAAGCTTTCTTT. This sequence encodes CASGLVTQAFF.

The J gene is TRBJ2-5, the V gene TRBV7-2; no reliable D call. Trimming removed 3 bases at V and 2 bases at J, with 13 bases between. The CDR3 extends over 15 amino acids. Germline values: CDR1 SGHTA, CDR2 FQGNSA. The CDR3 bases are TGTGCCAGCAGCTTTTTCGGCGGCAATCAAGAGACCCAGTACTTC. Translated: CASSFFGGNQETQYF.

The chain is built from TRBV4-1 and TRBJ2-7; TRBD2 might be the D (6 bases). Trimming took off 1 base at V and 1 base at J, with 11 bases between the two ends. The CDR3 consists of 15 residues. Germline CDR1 is MGHRA and CDR2 is YSYEKL. The CDR3 DNA reads TGCGCCAGCAGCCAAGGTCACGGGAGTTCCTACGAGCAGTACTTC. It is translated as CASSQGHGSSYEQYF.

The chain uses TRBV27 and TRBJ2-5; TRBD2 agrees at 9 bases. Germline CDR1 and CDR2: MNHEY and SMNVEV (reference sequence). CDR3 size: 13 residues. V dropped 6 bases and J dropped 5; count of bases not matched to a gene: 4. The DNA of the CDR3 is TGTGCCAGCAGACGTAGCGGGAGTGAGACCCAGTACTTC. Translated, it gives CASRRSGSETQYF.

As regards this clone: The junction departs from the called germline gene at one end, perhaps through a read error. Other nucleotide sequences from this sample produce the same CDR3. The chain couples TRBV3-1 (or the pseudogene TRBV3-2) to TRBJ2-1; 11 nucleotides align to TRBD2. The CDR3 is made up of 18 amino acids. Germline V gene sequence: CDR1 LGHDT, CDR2 YNNKEL (reference sequence). The CDR3 loop is CASSHPTSGTFSYNEQFF. CDR3 bases: TGTGCTAGCAGCCACCCGACTAGCGGGACCTTCTCCTACAATGAGCAGTTCTTC.

The chain links TRBV7-8 to TRBJ2-3; possible D gene TRBD2, 6 bases. CDR3 size: 17 residues. Germline assignment: CDR1 SGHVS and CDR2 FQNEAQ. V was pared by 0 bases and J by 1 base, with 14 bases between. Written as DNA, the CDR3 is TGTGCCAGCAGCTTAGCGCGATGGGCTAGCGGCACAGATACGCAGTATTTT. Protein sequence: CASSLARWASGTDTQYF.

The V gene is TRBV19, the J gene TRBJ2-7; no clear D. Per the germline V gene, CDR1 is LNHDA and CDR2 is SQIVND (reference sequence). This CDR3 region has 14 residues. The V gene lost 5 bases and the J gene lost 8 bases, with 19 bases spanning the gap. The CDR3 reads CASSATHTATKQYF. Here the CDR3 DNA reads TGTGCCAGTAGTGCCACTCATACCGCTACGAAGCAGTACTTC.

This clone showed up many times. V is TRBV11-2 and J is TRBJ1-1; D unresolved. V shed 2 bases and J shed 5 bases, with 9 bases lying between them. The CDR3 extends over 13 amino acids. Germline V CDR1 and CDR2: SGHAT, FQNNGV. CDR3 in amino acids: CASSLRGLTEAFF. In DNA form, the CDR3 reads TGTGCCAGCAGCTTACGCGGGTTGACTGAAGCTTTCTTT.